Below are 27 T cell receptor beta chains sequenced from a single sample in a study of T cell repertoires in cytomegalovirus infection. The antigens these receptors bind are not known. TCRdb re-called the reads with MiXCR, one entry per CDR3 protein. The table includes around 900,000 distinct CDR3 sequences, approximately 33% detected once. The sample was cultured CD8+ T cells from PBMCs, taken from culture after CMV antigen stimulation. These receptors came from a human donor in good health (CMV status not recorded). Some clones in this sample may be carry-over from other donors' samples.

This clonotype was counted at least ten times. This chain joins TRBV5-5 and TRBJ2-2; no clear D. With 0 bases removed from V and 7 bases from J, the gap between germline ends came to 7 bases. The CDR3 has 13 residues. Germline CDR1 reads SGHKS; CDR2 reads YYEKEE (reference sequence). In nucleotides, the CDR3 is TGTGCCAGCAGCTTGGGGGGAAACGGGGAGCTGTTTTTT. Protein product: CASSLGGNGELFF.

This clonotype has more than one count but fewer than ten. The V call is TRBV7-9, the J call TRBJ1-5; D is unclear. The CDR3 spans 17 residues. Germline V gene data show CDR1 as SEHNR and CDR2 as FQNEAQ (reference sequence). V was shortened by 5 bases and J by 0 bases, with 17 bases between the two germline ends. The CDR3 loop reads CASSKEALEDSNQPQHF. The CDR3 DNA is TGTGCCAGCAGCAAAGAAGCCCTAGAAGATAGCAATCAGCCCCAGCATTTT.

The chain combines TRBV7-6 with TRBJ2-3, with 9 bases lining up with TRBD1. Germline loops: CDR1 SGHVS, CDR2 FNYEAQ. The V gene end was trimmed by 11 bases and the J gene end by 9 bases; junction bases not matched to a gene: 9. The CDR3 contains 12 residues. The CDR3 loop is CAGGTGRSTQYF. As DNA, the CDR3 is TGTGCCGGCGGGACAGGGAGAAGCACGCAGTATTTT. The full variable domain, completed using reference TRBV7-6 and TRBJ2-3, is GAGVSQSPRYKVTKRGQDVALRCDPISGHVSLYWYRQALGQGPEFLTYFNYEAQQDKSGLPNDRFSAERPEGSISTLTIQRTEQRDSAMYRCAGGTGRSTQYFGPGTRLTVL.

Ten or more counts support this clonotype. The chain combines TRBV7-6 with TRBJ2-1; 8 nucleotides match TRBD2. The CDR3 is made up of 16 amino acids. The ends lost 0 bases at V and 6 bases at J; junction bases unmatched: 7. CDR1 is SGHVS, CDR2 FNYEAQ, per germline. DNA of the CDR3: TGTGCCAGCAGCTTAGCGACGGGACTAGACGTCAATGAGCAGTTCTTC. Amino acid sequence: CASSLATGLDVNEQFF.

Of note for this clonotype: This may come from a read error, since a much larger clone is one base off. The chain combines TRBV7-2 with TRBJ1-5; D uncertain. In germline, CDR1 is SGHTA, CDR2 FQGNSA. The CDR3 has 15 amino acids. The chain's CDR3 is CASSLGGARNRPQHF. CDR3 nucleotide sequence: TGTGCCAGCAGCTTAGGGGGTGCTCGTAATCGGCCCCAGCATTTT. Supplemented by reference TRBV7-2 and TRBJ1-5, the full variable domain reads GAGVSQSPSNKVTEKGKDVELRCDPISGHTALYWYRQSLGQGLEFLIYFQGNSAPDKSGLPSDRFSAERTGGSVSTLTIQRTQQEDSAVYLCASSLGGARNRPQHFGDGTRLSIL.

The chain employs TRBV6-2 or TRBV6-3 and TRBJ2-1; 7 nucleotides line up with TRBD1. There are 15 residues in the CDR3. Germline trimming cut 4 bases from V and 7 bases from J; bases unmatched to any gene: 10. Germline CDR1 reads MNHEY; CDR2 reads SVGEGT. The CDR3 region has the DNA TGTGCCAGCAGTTCGATTCTGGGACAGATAAATGAGCAGTTCTTC. Amino acids: CASSSILGQINEQFF.

There are a few counts of this clonotype. This chain links TRBV6-6 with TRBJ2-2, with D hard to call. Trimming stripped 5 bases from V and 1 base from J, with 5 bases between. The germline CDR1 and CDR2 sequences are MNHNY and SVGAGI (reference sequence). The CDR3 contains 13 residues. The CDR3 DNA is TGTGCCAGCAGTCCCTGGAACACCGGGGAGCTGTTTTTT. Amino acids: CASSPWNTGELFF.

V usage is TRBV2 and J usage is TRBJ1-2; no clear D. CDR1 is SNHLY and CDR2 is FYNNEI in the germline V gene. The CDR3 length is 13 residues. Trimming removed 2 bases from V and 6 bases from J, with 10 bases in between. The CDR3 region is CASSERRVDGYTF. The CDR3 nucleotides are TGTGCCAGCAGTGAACGGAGGGTTGATGGCTACACCTTC.

This clonotype was seen ten or more times. The chain joins TRBV7-2 to TRBJ2-5; D unclear. Germline CDR1 SGHTA, CDR2 FQGNSA. This CDR3 is 13 amino acids long. V lost 2 bases to trimming and J lost 5 bases, with 9 bases between them. The CDR3 is CASSLPGAETQYF. CDR3 coding DNA: TGTGCCAGCAGCTTACCTGGAGCTGAGACCCAGTACTTC. The entire variable domain, with the rest obtained from reference TRBV7-2 and TRBJ2-5, is as follows: GAGVSQSPSNKVTEKGKDVELRCDPISGHTALYWYRQSLGQGLEFLIYFQGNSAPDKSGLPSDRFSAERTGGSVSTLTIQRTQQEDSAVYLCASSLPGAETQYFGPGTRLLVL.

This clonotype has at least ten counts. The J gene is TRBJ1-2, the V gene TRBV7-9; D not certain. The CDR3 contains 13 residues. Germline CDR1 is SEHNR and CDR2 is FQNEAQ (reference sequence). V lost 1 base, J lost 1 base, and 4 bases lay in between. CDR3 in DNA: TGTGCCAGCAGCTTAGGGATTAACTATGGCTACACCTTC. The encoded protein is CASSLGINYGYTF.

This clonotype was recorded at least ten times. V and J are TRBV28 and TRBJ2-1, with TRBD2 matching over 7 bases. Germline lookup yields CDR1 MDHEN and CDR2 SYDVKM. V lost 3 bases to trimming and J lost 5 bases; unmatched junction nucleotides: 10. The CDR3 is made up of 16 amino acids. DNA of the CDR3: TGTGCCAGCAGTTTTCTAGAGACTAGCAGTAACAATGAGCAGTTCTTC. Encoded protein: CASSFLETSSNNEQFF.

About this clonotype itself: This sequence may be a read error, since a much larger clone differs from it by one base. The J gene is TRBJ2-7, the V gene TRBV7-8; TRBD2 aligns across 10 bases. Per the germline V gene, CDR1 is SGHVS and CDR2 is FQNEAQ. The CDR3 runs 17 residues. The CDR3 region is CTSSLVSGGTILTEQYF. CDR3 nucleotide sequence: TGTACCAGCAGCTTAGTTAGCGGGGGGACTATTTTAACCGAGCAGTACTTC.

This clonotype has only a few counts. V and J are TRBV6-2 or TRBV6-3 and TRBJ2-7; tentative D call: TRBD1 (6 bases). The V gene's germline CDR1 is MNHEY and CDR2 SVGEGT. The CDR3 spans 11 residues. The V end was cut by 4 bases, the J end by 10 bases, with 11 bases between. This chain's CDR3 is CASSSTGLQYV. For the CDR3, the DNA is TGTGCCAGCAGTTCCACAGGGCTACAGTACGTC.

There are a few counts of this clonotype. The chain couples TRBV27 to TRBJ2-2, with D perhaps being TRBD1 or TRBD2 (5 bases each). The V gene lost 2 bases and the J gene lost 4 bases, with 17 bases spanning the gap. CDR3 length: 17 amino acids. Per the germline V gene, CDR1 is MNHEY and CDR2 is SMNVEV (reference sequence). For the CDR3, the DNA is TGTGCCAGCAGTTTAGTATGGGGAGACAGATTCACCGGGGAGCTGTTTTTT. Amino acids: CASSLVWGDRFTGELFF.

The chain links TRBV29-1 to TRBJ2-1, with D perhaps being TRBD1 or TRBD2 (6 bases each). Germline V gene sequence: CDR1 SQVTM, CDR2 ANQGSEA. The CDR3 has 15 residues. The V end lost 0 bases, the J end lost 3 bases, and 12 bases lay between the germline ends. CDR3 sequence reads: CSVEDTGAYYNEQFF. The DNA for the CDR3 is TGCAGCGTTGAAGACACGGGGGCGTACTACAATGAGCAGTTCTTC.

The genes are TRBV20-1 and TRBJ1-2, with D possibly being TRBD1 (5 bases). With 2 bases removed from V and 8 bases from J, the gap between germline ends came to 21 bases. Germline V CDR1 and CDR2: DFQATT, SNEGSKA (reference sequence). The CDR3 consists of 15 residues. The CDR3 here is CSARSSPSMGRGYTF. The CDR3 coding sequence is TGCAGTGCTAGATCGTCCCCCTCGATGGGACGGGGCTACACCTTC.

This clonotype was recorded a few times. This chain connects TRBV19 to TRBJ2-1, with 7 bases identical to TRBD1. Trimming took 3 bases from V and 7 from J; bases not matched to a gene: 6. In germline, CDR1 is LNHDA, CDR2 SQIVND (reference sequence). This CDR3 comprises 14 residues. The CDR3 loop is CASSILLQGNEQFF. The DNA for the CDR3 is TGTGCCAGTAGTATCCTATTACAGGGGAATGAGCAGTTCTTC.

In its sample, this clonotype was seen once. The chain joins TRBV2 to TRBJ2-5; 7 bases fit TRBD2. The length of the CDR3 is 13 residues. Unmatched junction bases numbered 3, after V lost 3 bases and J lost 5 bases. CDR1 and CDR2 (germline): SNHLY, FYNNEI. The CDR3 here is CASSEGGGETQYF. The CDR3 DNA reads TGTGCCAGCAGTGAGGGGGGAGGGGAGACCCAGTACTTC.

This clonotype was counted only a few times. The chain combines TRBV12-5 with TRBJ1-1, with 10 bases matching TRBD1. From germline, CDR1 is LGHNT and CDR2 FRNRAP. Trimming cost V 7 bases and J 4 bases; bases outside gene matches: 12. The CDR3 loop spans 16 amino acids. CDR3 nucleotide sequence: TGTGCTAGTGCTTGGACAGGGGGTCTCAGTCCCACTGAAGCTTTCTTT. It yields the protein CASAWTGGLSPTEAFF.

V is TRBV6-2 or TRBV6-3 and J is TRBJ2-7; D is unclear. The germline V gene has CDR1 MNHEY and CDR2 SVGEGT. The CDR3 runs to 14 residues. Deletions cut 2 bases from V and 0 bases from J, with 8 bases between. In nucleotides, the CDR3 is TGTGCCAGCAGTTACGGGATGAGCTCCTACGAGCAGTACGTC. Translated, it gives CASSYGMSSYEQYV.

The rearrangement links TRBV24-1 to TRBJ2-2; D possibly uses TRBD1 or TRBD2 (5 bases each). This CDR3 has 16 amino acids. V dropped 3 bases and J dropped 1 base, with 11 bases sitting between them. CDR1 is KGHDR and CDR2 is SFDVKD in the germline V gene. The CDR3 nucleotides are TGTGCCACCAGTGATCAACTGAGGGGGAACACCGGGGAGCTGTTTTTT. Protein product: CATSDQLRGNTGELFF.

This clonotype has more than one count but fewer than ten. The chain links TRBV4-3 to TRBJ1-1; a weak D match, TRBD1 (5 bases). This CDR3 is 14 amino acids long. CDR1 and CDR2 from the germline V gene are LGHNA and YSLEER. Trimming left V 2 bases short and J 3 bases short, with 10 bases between. The CDR3 loop reads CASSQPGLHTEAFF. Here the CDR3 DNA reads TGCGCCAGCAGCCAACCGGGACTTCACACTGAAGCTTTCTTT.

This clonotype was seen repeatedly, ten times or more. This rearrangement joins TRBV2 to TRBJ1-2; possible D gene TRBD1, 5 bases. V lost 4 bases and J 2 bases, leaving 8 bases between the germline ends. CDR1 SNHLY and CDR2 FYNNEI come from the germline V gene. This CDR3 contains 13 residues. CDR3 coding DNA: TGTGCCAGCAGTGTAGGGGCGAACTATGGCTACACCTTC. Translated, it gives CASSVGANYGYTF.

J is TRBJ1-4 and V is TRBV13; TRBD1 is a possible D gene (5 bases). The CDR3 is 16 amino acids. The germline V gene has CDR1 PRHDT and CDR2 FYEKMQ (reference sequence). Trimming took 8 bases from V and 0 from J, leaving 16 bases between them. The CDR3 DNA follows: TGTGCCAGCCGTTCGGGCAGGGCTGCAACTAATGAAAAACTGTTTTTT. Residues: CASRSGRAATNEKLFF.

This clonotype has a handful of counts. This chain connects TRBV28 to TRBJ2-7; TRBD1 might be the D (5 bases). Trimming took off 6 bases at V and 2 bases at J, with 20 bases between the two ends. The CDR3 loop spans 16 amino acids. CDR1 MDHEN and CDR2 SYDVKM come from the germline V gene. Here the CDR3 DNA reads TGTGCCAGCAGCCCTACCGCCGCAGGGAAGCCCTACGAGCAGTACGTC. It yields the protein CASSPTAAGKPYEQYV.

The V gene is TRBV11-2, the J gene TRBJ2-5; 8 bases are a match to TRBD2. Germline V gene lookup returns CDR1 SGHAT and CDR2 FQNNGV. V shed 5 bases and J 2 bases; nucleotides not matched to a gene: 4. The CDR3 totals 14 residues. The CDR3 DNA follows: TGTGCCAGCAGCCCTAGCGGGTCACAAGAGACCCAGTACTTC. Its protein product is CASSPSGSQETQYF.

This chain joins TRBV12-3 or TRBV12-4 and TRBJ1-2; TRBD1 matches 7 bases. This CDR3 has 10 residues. The V segment lost 8 bases and the J segment 8 bases; nucleotides outside the gene matches: 2. CDR3 amino acids: CASYRGGYTF. The CDR3 bases are TGTGCCAGCTACAGGGGAGGCTACACCTTC.